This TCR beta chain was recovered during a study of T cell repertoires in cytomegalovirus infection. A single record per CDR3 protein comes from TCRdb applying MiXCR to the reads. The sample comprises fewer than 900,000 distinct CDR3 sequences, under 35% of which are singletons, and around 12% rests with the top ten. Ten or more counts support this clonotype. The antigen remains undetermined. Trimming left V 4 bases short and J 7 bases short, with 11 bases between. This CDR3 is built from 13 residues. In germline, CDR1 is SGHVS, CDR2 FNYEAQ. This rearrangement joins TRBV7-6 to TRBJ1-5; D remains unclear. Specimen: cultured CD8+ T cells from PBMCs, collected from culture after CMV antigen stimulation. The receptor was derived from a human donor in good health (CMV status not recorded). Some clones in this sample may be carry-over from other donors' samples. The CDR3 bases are TGTGCCAGCAGCTCAACTCCTGACCAGCCCCAGCATTTT. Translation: CASSSTPDQPQHF.